These T cell receptor beta chains were read from a single sample in a study of STAT5B mutations in CD4+ large granular lymphocyte leukemia. TCRdb's copy holds only in-frame clones and misses some; the assay was immunoSEQ multiplex PCR. The table has some 34,000 clones, roughly four fifths seen once. The sequencing input was CD4+ T cells from blood buffy coats. The receptors derive from a human donor in good health. Both conserved end residues are part of each CDR3. A D gene is named only where the DNA matches it firmly. Clone size is not always given. Where it is, it says once, few, many or a class for expanded clones.

abundance: NA; j_gene: TRBJ2-7; d_gene: TRBD1; v_gene: TRBV5-4; CDR3nt: TGTGCCAGCGGTGGACCGGGACAGGGGTCTAGAGAGCAGTACTTC; CDR3aa: CASGGPGQGSREQYF
abundance: NA; j_gene: TRBJ2-7; d_gene: TRBD2; v_gene: TRBV4-2; CDR3nt: TGTGCCAGCAGCCAAGTACTAGCGGGGGAGTCCTCCTACGAGCAGTACTTC; CDR3aa: CASSQVLAGESSYEQYF
abundance: few; j_gene: TRBJ1-5; d_gene: TRBD1; v_gene: TRBV7-9; CDR3nt: TGTGCCAGCAGCCTCAGGGGGCCCAACCAGCCCCAGCATTTT; CDR3aa: CASSLRGPNQPQHF
abundance: NA; j_gene: TRBJ2-1; d_gene: TRBD2; v_gene: TRBV6-5; CDR3nt: TGTGCCAGCAGTTCACTAGCGGGGGCCCGCAATGAGCAGTTCTTC; CDR3aa: CASSSLAGARNEQFF
abundance: NA; j_gene: TRBJ2-1; d_gene: NA; v_gene: TRBV13; CDR3nt: TGTGCCAGCAGCCCAGGCCGAGGCGATGAGCAGTTCTTC; CDR3aa: CASSPGRGDEQFF
abundance: NA; j_gene: TRBJ1-4; d_gene: NA; v_gene: TRBV18; CDR3nt: TGTGCCAGCTCACCACCGGACGCAACTAATGAAAAACTGTTTTTT; CDR3aa: CASSPPDATNEKLFF
abundance: NA; j_gene: TRBJ2-5; d_gene: TRBD2; v_gene: TRBV5-8; CDR3nt: TGTGCCAGCAGCGTCGGGACTAGCGGGAGTGGCGTCGGAGAGACCCAGTACTTC; CDR3aa: CASSVGTSGSGVGETQYF
abundance: NA; j_gene: TRBJ1-2; d_gene: NA; v_gene: TRBV7-9; CDR3nt: TGTGCCAGCAGCGATAACCCATATGGCTACACCTTC; CDR3aa: CASSDNPYGYTF
abundance: NA; j_gene: TRBJ1-4; d_gene: TRBD1; v_gene: TRBV5-1; CDR3nt: TGCGCCAGCAGCTTGGAGGGACAGGGAAATGAAAAACTGTTTTTT; CDR3aa: CASSLEGQGNEKLFF
abundance: NA; j_gene: TRBJ2-1; d_gene: TRBD2; v_gene: TRBV5-4; CDR3nt: TGTGCCAGCAGCGCATGGACTAGCGGCGATGAGCAGTTCTTC; CDR3aa: CASSAWTSGDEQFF
abundance: NA; j_gene: TRBJ1-1; d_gene: NA; v_gene: TRBV29-1; CDR3nt: TGCAGCGGCCTTAACACTGAAGCTTTCTTT; CDR3aa: CSGLNTEAFF
abundance: NA; j_gene: TRBJ1-1; d_gene: TRBD1; v_gene: TRBV5-1; CDR3nt: TGCGCCAGCAGCCTGGGGACAGGGGTGGTCACTGAAGCTTTCTTT; CDR3aa: CASSLGTGVVTEAFF
abundance: NA; j_gene: TRBJ1-1; d_gene: NA; v_gene: TRBV10-3; CDR3nt: TGTGCCATCAGTGGCAGGGACACTGAAGCTTTCTTT; CDR3aa: CAISGRDTEAFF
abundance: NA; j_gene: TRBJ2-7; d_gene: TRBD1; v_gene: TRBV5-4; CDR3nt: TGTGCCAGCAGGTACGGGACAGGGTCCACCTACGAGCAGTACTTC; CDR3aa: CASRYGTGSTYEQYF
abundance: NA; j_gene: TRBJ1-5; d_gene: NA; v_gene: TRBV19; CDR3nt: TGTGCCAGTAGCCCCAGGAATCAGCCCCAGCATTTT; CDR3aa: CASSPRNQPQHF
abundance: NA; j_gene: TRBJ2-1; d_gene: TRBD1; v_gene: TRBV5-6; CDR3nt: TGTGCCAGCACCCTGACAGGGACCTACAATGAGCAGTTCTTC; CDR3aa: CASTLTGTYNEQFF
abundance: NA; j_gene: TRBJ1-1; d_gene: NA; v_gene: TRBV6-1; CDR3nt: TGTGCCAGCAGCAGGACAGAAAACACTGAAGCTTTCTTT; CDR3aa: CASSRTENTEAFF
abundance: NA; j_gene: TRBJ1-1; d_gene: TRBD1; v_gene: TRBV10-3; CDR3nt: TGTGCCATCAGTGCCTTGGGACAGGGGGGAACTGAAGCTTTCTTT; CDR3aa: CAISALGQGGTEAFF
abundance: few; j_gene: TRBJ2-5; d_gene: NA; v_gene: TRBV20-1; CDR3nt: TGCAGTGCTGGGACTGGGGAGACCCAGTACTTC; CDR3aa: CSAGTGETQYF
abundance: NA; j_gene: TRBJ2-6; d_gene: TRBD2; v_gene: TRBV12-5; CDR3nt: TGTGCTAGTGGGGAAGGGAGGGCCTCTGGGGCCAACGTCCTGACTTTC; CDR3aa: CASGEGRASGANVLTF
abundance: NA; j_gene: TRBJ1-1; d_gene: TRBD1; v_gene: TRBV6-5; CDR3nt: TGTGCCAGCAGTTCCTCCCGAACAGGGGGCCTGACTGAAGCTTTCTTT; CDR3aa: CASSSSRTGGLTEAFF
abundance: NA; j_gene: TRBJ1-3; d_gene: NA; v_gene: TRBV6-5; CDR3nt: TGTGCCAGCAGCGTTGGGGCCCACTCTGGAAACACCATATATTTT; CDR3aa: CASSVGAHSGNTIYF
abundance: NA; j_gene: TRBJ1-3; d_gene: NA; v_gene: TRBV19; CDR3nt: TGTGCCACCCGAATTAGCTCTGGAAACACCATATATTTT; CDR3aa: CATRISSGNTIYF
abundance: NA; j_gene: TRBJ2-6; d_gene: NA; v_gene: TRBV5-4; CDR3nt: TGTGCCAGCAGCTTGGCAGGGGCCGGGGCCAACGTCCTGACTTTC; CDR3aa: CASSLAGAGANVLTF
abundance: NA; j_gene: TRBJ2-7; d_gene: TRBD2; v_gene: TRBV2; CDR3nt: TGTGCCAGCAGTGATTCAGCGGGAGCTTGGTACGAGCAGTACTTC; CDR3aa: CASSDSAGAWYEQYF
abundance: NA; j_gene: TRBJ1-5; d_gene: NA; v_gene: TRBV6-1; CDR3nt: TGTGCCATCAGTGACACAAATCAGCCCCAGCATTTT; CDR3aa: CAISDTNQPQHF
abundance: NA; j_gene: TRBJ2-1; d_gene: TRBD2; v_gene: TRBV15; CDR3nt: TGTGCCACCAGCAGGGTCCCGGGACTAGCGAGCTACAATGAGCAGTTCTTC; CDR3aa: CATSRVPGLASYNEQFF
abundance: NA; j_gene: TRBJ1-4; d_gene: TRBD1; v_gene: TRBV6-6; CDR3nt: TGTGCCAGCTCTTGGACAGGGTCGGCTAATGAAAAACTGTTTTTT; CDR3aa: CASSWTGSANEKLFF
abundance: NA; j_gene: TRBJ2-5; d_gene: TRBD1; v_gene: TRBV11-2; CDR3nt: TGTGCCAGCAGCTCGGGTCCGCCAGGGACAGGGGGGGAGACCCAGTACTTC; CDR3aa: CASSSGPPGTGGETQYF